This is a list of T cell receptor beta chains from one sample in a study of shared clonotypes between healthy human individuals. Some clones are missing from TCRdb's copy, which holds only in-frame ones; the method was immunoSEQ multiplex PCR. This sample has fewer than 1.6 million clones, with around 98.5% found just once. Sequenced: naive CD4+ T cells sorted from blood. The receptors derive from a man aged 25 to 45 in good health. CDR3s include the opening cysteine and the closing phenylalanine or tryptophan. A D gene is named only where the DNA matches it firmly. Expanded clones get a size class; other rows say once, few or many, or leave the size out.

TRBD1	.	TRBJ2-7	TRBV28	TGTGCCAGCGTCAAAGGGACAGGGATAATCTACGAGCAGTACTTC	CASVKGTGIIYEQYF
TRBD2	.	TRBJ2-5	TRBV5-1	TGCGCCAGCAGCCTAGGGACTAGCGGGGAGACCCAGTACTTC	CASSLGTSGETQYF
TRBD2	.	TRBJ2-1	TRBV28	TGTGCCAGCCACTCCGGGACTAGTGTCGGTGAGCAGTTCTTC	CASHSGTSVGEQFF
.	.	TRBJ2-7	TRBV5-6	TGTGCCAGCAGCTTCATCAGCGAGCAGTACTTC	CASSFISEQYF
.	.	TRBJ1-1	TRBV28	TGTGCCAGCAGTTTCGGAAAGGTTGAAGCTTTCTTT	CASSFGKVEAFF
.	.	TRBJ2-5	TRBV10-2	TGCGCCAGCAGCGGGGACCGACAGACCCAGTACTTC	CASSGDRQTQYF
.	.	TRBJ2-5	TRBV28	TGTGCCAGCAGACTGGCCGGGTTGCAGGAGACCCAGTACTTC	CASRLAGLQETQYF
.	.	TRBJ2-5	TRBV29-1	TGCAGCGTTGCCCATACAATGGAGACCCAGTACTTC	CSVAHTMETQYF
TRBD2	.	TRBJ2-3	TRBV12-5	TGTGCTAGTGGTCGGACTAGTAGCACAGATACGCAGTATTTT	CASGRTSSTDTQYF
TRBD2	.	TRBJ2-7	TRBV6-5	TGTGCCAGCAGTTGGACGGGCGGGAGTAACGACGAGCAGTACTTC	CASSWTGGSNDEQYF
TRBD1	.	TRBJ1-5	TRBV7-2	TGTGCCAGCAGCCGACAGGGGCAGAATCAGCCCCAGCATTTT	CASSRQGQNQPQHF
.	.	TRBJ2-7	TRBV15	TGTGCCACCAGCAGAGATCTGGGGGCGAGCTCCTACGAGCAGTACTTC	CATSRDLGASSYEQYF
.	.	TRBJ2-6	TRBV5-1	TGCGCCAGCAGCTTGGTCTCAGGGGCTGGGGCCAACGTCCTGACTTTC	CASSLVSGAGANVLTF
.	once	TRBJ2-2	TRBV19	TGTGCCAGTAGTATCAGTGGACTCACCGGGGAGCTGTTTTTT	CASSISGLTGELFF
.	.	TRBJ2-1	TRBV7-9	TGTGCCAGCAGCTTAGGGGGTCTTAGCGGAGCCTACAATGAGCAGTTCTTC	CASSLGGLSGAYNEQFF
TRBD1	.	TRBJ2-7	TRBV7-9	TGTGCCAGCAGCCGACAGGGTTCCGAGCAGTACTTC	CASSRQGSEQYF
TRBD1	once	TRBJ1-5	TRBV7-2	TGTGCCAGCAGCTTAGTTTTTGGGACAGACTTTAGCAATCAGCCCCAGCATTTT	CASSLVFGTDFSNQPQHF
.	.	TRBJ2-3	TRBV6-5	TGTGCCAGCAGACCGGGAGCCTCCCGCACAGATACGCAGTATTTT	CASRPGASRTDTQYF
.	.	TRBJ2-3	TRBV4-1	TGCGCCAGCAGCTTAAGACCGGGACCAAACACAGATACGCAGTATTTT	CASSLRPGPNTDTQYF
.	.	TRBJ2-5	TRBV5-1	TGCGCCAGCAGCTTTCTGGTGGGAGGTACTGAGACCCAGTACTTC	CASSFLVGGTETQYF
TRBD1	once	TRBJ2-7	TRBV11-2	TGTGCCAGCAGCTTAGGCCCGACAGGGACCTACGAGCAGTACTTC	CASSLGPTGTYEQYF
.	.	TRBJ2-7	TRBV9	TGTGCCAGCAGCGTAGAGGTCGGGACTCCGTGGGACGAGCAGTACTTC	CASSVEVGTPWDEQYF
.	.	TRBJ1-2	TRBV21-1	TGTGCCAGCAGCCAGAGGCCGGGGGCGGACACTAACTATGGCTACACCTTC	CASSQRPGADTNYGYTF
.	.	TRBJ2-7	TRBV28	TGTGCCAGCAGTCCCACCTCCTACGAGCAGTACTTC	CASSPTSYEQYF
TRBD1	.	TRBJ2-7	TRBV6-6	TGTGCCAGCAACCTCCGTGGACAGGGGGTTTACGAGCAGTACTTC	CASNLRGQGVYEQYF
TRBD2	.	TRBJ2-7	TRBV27	TGTGCCAGCAGTTTATGGGCTAGCGGGATCTACGAGCAGTACTTC	CASSLWASGIYEQYF
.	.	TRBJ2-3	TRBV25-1	TGTGCCAGCAGTGATATGTCACCCGATACGCAGTATTTT	CASSDMSPDTQYF
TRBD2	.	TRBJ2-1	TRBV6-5	TGTGCCAGCAGCCCTAGGCGGGGGAGCAATGAGCAGTTCTTC	CASSPRRGSNEQFF
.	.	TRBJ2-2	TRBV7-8	TGTGCCAGCAGCTTACGCAGGATAGAGGGGCGAACTAACACCGGGGAGCTGTTTTTT	CASSLRRIEGRTNTGELFF
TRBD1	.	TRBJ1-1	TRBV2	TGTGCCAGCAGGAGGGACAGGGGTGGGACTGAAGCTTTCTTT	CASRRDRGGTEAFF
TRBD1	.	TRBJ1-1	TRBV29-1	TGCAGCGCTACAGGGGGTAGAGGCACTGAAGCTTTCTTT	CSATGGRGTEAFF
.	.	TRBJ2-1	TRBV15	TGTGCCACCAGCAGAGGAGGGTACAATGAGCAGTTCTTC	CATSRGGYNEQFF
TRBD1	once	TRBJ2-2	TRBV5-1	TGCGCCAGCAGCCCCGGGACAGGGAGCGGGGAGCTGTTTTTT	CASSPGTGSGELFF
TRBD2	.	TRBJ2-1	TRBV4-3	TGCGCCAGCAGCCAAGATCTAACGGGAGGGCTCTCCTACAATGAGCAGTTCTTC	CASSQDLTGGLSYNEQFF
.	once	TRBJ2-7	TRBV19	TGTGCCAGTAGTACCCGGGACATCTACGAGCAGTACTTC	CASSTRDIYEQYF
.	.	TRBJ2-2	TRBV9	TGTGCCAGCAGCGTAGGGCCAACCGGGGAGCTGTTTTTT	CASSVGPTGELFF
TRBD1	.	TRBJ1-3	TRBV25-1	TGTGCCAGCAGTCAGGGACAGGGGGGGATAGCAACCATATATTTT	CASSQGQGGIATIYF